The clone carrying this TCR beta chain was recorded many times. Memory CD4+ cells were defined as CD4+CD45RO+CD25-. Full-length variable regions came from constant-region reverse primers plus semi-nested Nested Universal Primer A PCR. A single record per CDR3 protein comes from TCRdb applying MiXCR to the 5' RACE reads. The table has some 8,200 distinct CDR3 sequences, 36% seen once. The receptor was derived from a female donor with breast cancer. The sample consisted of tumor-infiltrating memory CD4+ T cells sorted from the breast tumor. Subset given: memory CD4+ T cells, CD4+CD45RO+CD25-.

The CDR3 protein is CATDLAGVDNEQFF. CDR3 in DNA: TGTGCCACCGACCTAGCGGGAGTTGACAATGAGCAGTTCTTC. This chain joins TRBV7-9 and TRBJ2-1, with TRBD2 matching over 10 bases. CDR1 SEHNR and CDR2 FQNEAQ come from the germline V gene (reference sequence). V lost 10 bases to trimming and J lost 5 bases; unmatched junction nucleotides: 8. The CDR3 spans 14 residues.